Given below is one T cell receptor beta chain in context. Other DNA sequences of this sample code for an identical CDR3. Some clones are missing from TCRdb's copy, which holds only in-frame ones; the method was immunoSEQ multiplex PCR. The sample lists some 68,000 clones, 92% occurring once. The sample comes from a study of T cell changes during pregnancy in multiple sclerosis. Germline V gene lookup returns CDR1 SQVTM and CDR2 ANQGSEA. Trimming removed 3 bases at V and 2 bases at J, with 14 bases between. The CDR3 covers 14 residues. Here the sequenced sample was peripheral blood, taken in the second trimester of pregnancy. This TCR derives from a female donor in good health, enrolled as a control in a pregnancy study. The gene calls are TRBV29-1 and TRBJ2-7; D perhaps matches TRBD2 (6 bases). The CDR3 DNA sequence: TGCAGCGTTGAGACCCTGGCGGGAACCTACGAGCAGTACTTC. Its translation is CSVETLAGTYEQYF.